This TCR beta chain was profiled in a study of CD8+CD57+ T cells in acquired aplastic anemia. The wider study: Sorted CD4+ and CD8+ cells gave a mean 3.2 ug DNA, range roughly 0.18 to 30 ug. Study-wide results and caveats: It was found that some 30 CD8+ CDR3 sequences were shared between patients and controls.

This clonotype occurred many times. The antigen is unknown. Genomic DNA, the template, was used for profiling of the TCR beta VDJ and CDR3. TCRdb re-called the reads through MiXCR, storing one row per CDR3 protein. The profile covers 150,000 or so distinct CDR3 sequences, with less than 60% appearing a single time and approximately 12% taken by the ten largest. All patients picked for sequencing had shown, by flow cytometry, an expansion of CD8+CD57+ cells. No therapy was given to patients before blood sampling. The sequenced sample consisted of sorted CD4+, CD8+, or CD8+CD57+ T cells (not recorded which) from PBMCs. This receptor was taken from a human donor with aplastic anemia.

CDR3 amino acids: CASSPGGERETQYF. In DNA, the CDR3 is TGTGCCAGCAGCCCTGGGGGGGAAAGGGAGACCCAGTACTTC. The chain recombines TRBV7-9 with TRBJ2-5, with 7 bases matching TRBD2. Germline V gene lookup returns CDR1 SEHNR and CDR2 FQNEAQ (reference sequence). With V trimmed by 5 bases and J by 5 bases, 8 bases remained unmatched. The CDR3 extends over 14 amino acids. The whole variable domain, remainder taken from reference TRBV7-9 and TRBJ2-5, is DTGVSQNPRHKITKRGQNVTFRCDPISEHNRLYWYRQTLGQGPEFLTYFQNEAQLEKSRLLSDRFSAERPKGSFSTLEIQRTEQGDSAMYLCASSPGGERETQYFGPGTRLLVL.